A selection of T cell receptor beta chains follows, all from one sample in a study of blood T cells in healthy people across ages. TCRdb itself ran the 5' RACE reads through MiXCR, one entry per CDR3 protein. The profile shows around 780,000 distinct CDR3 sequences, approximately 60% of them singletons. Sequencing input: blood. The receptor source for this set is a man aged 35 to 55 in good health. Each CDR3 is given with its conserved first and last residue. Each record gives: clone size, D gene, J gene, V gene, CDR3 DNA, CDR3 protein. A D gene is named only where the DNA matches it firmly. A row's size may be missing; if present it is once, few, many or a size class.

. | . | TRBJ2-7 | TRBV27 | TGTGCCAGCAGTTGGGGGCTGGCCTCCTACGAGCAGTACTTC | CASSWGLASYEQYF
. | TRBD1 | TRBJ2-7 | TRBV29-1 | TGCAGCGTTGGGACAGGGCGTTCCTACGAGCAGTACTTC | CSVGTGRSYEQYF
. | TRBD1 | TRBJ2-7 | TRBV7-8 | TGTGCCAGCAGCTTCTCTGACAGGGGCACCTACGAGCAGTACTTC | CASSFSDRGTYEQYF
. | TRBD1 | TRBJ1-5 | TRBV12-3/TRBV12-4 | TGTGCCACCGCGGCTGACAGGGTACAAAATCAGCCCCAGCATTTT | CATAADRVQNQPQHF
few | . | TRBJ2-7 | TRBV7-2 | TGTGCCAGCAGCTTAGGGCCAGGGGTCCACGAGCAGTACTTC | CASSLGPGVHEQYF
. | TRBD2 | TRBJ2-5 | TRBV25-1 | TGTGCCAGCAGTAGCGGGGGGGCCGGGGAGACCCAGTACTTC | CASSSGGAGETQYF
. | . | TRBJ1-6 | TRBV7-2 | TGTGCCAGCAGCTTAGACAAGTATTCACCCCTCCACTTT | CASSLDKYSPLHF
few | TRBD1 | TRBJ1-4 | TRBV7-2 | TGTGCCAGCAGCTTAGTAGGTCCGGTGACAGGGGGCCCCAATGAAAAACTGTTTTTT | CASSLVGPVTGGPNEKLFF
once | . | TRBJ1-4 | TRBV20-1 | TGCAGTGCTAGAGGGGGGGGTAATGAAAAACTGTTTTTT | CSARGGGNEKLFF
. | . | TRBJ2-1 | TRBV12-3/TRBV12-4 | TGTGCCAGCAGTTTAGTGGTATCAGGGCGTGATGAGCAGTTCTTC | CASSLVVSGRDEQFF
few | TRBD1 | TRBJ2-5 | TRBV5-1 | TGCGCCAGCAGCTTTGGACAGGGGGCCGGTGAGACCCAGTACTTC | CASSFGQGAGETQYF
few | . | TRBJ2-3 | TRBV4-2 | TGTGCCAGCAGCCAAGAGGGCTTTCGGACCACAGATACGCAGTATTTT | CASSQEGFRTTDTQYF
once | . | TRBJ2-7 | TRBV7-2 | TGTGCCAGCAGCTTAGGGGCTAGCTGGGCTGGGTACTTC | CASSLGASWAGYF
few | . | TRBJ2-1 | TRBV20-1 | TGCAGTGCTAGAGGCCGGTATGAGCAGTTCTTC | CSARGRYEQFF
. | . | TRBJ1-6 | TRBV10-3 | TGTGCCACCAGAATGGGACTTTCCGATAATTCACCCCTCCACTTT | CATRMGLSDNSPLHF
. | . | TRBJ2-1 | TRBV6-1 | TGTGCCAGCAGTGAAGAAGGGCGACGGGCTATCTACAATGAGCAGTTCTTC | CASSEEGRRAIYNEQFF
. | . | TRBJ1-6 | TRBV13 | TGTGCCAGCAGCTTAAGCCGGACTCAGGGGTCACCCCTCCACTTT | CASSLSRTQGSPLHF
once | TRBD1 | TRBJ1-5 | TRBV6-1 | TGTGCCAGCAGGAAACAGGGGGACGGCAATCAGCCCCAGCATTTT | CASRKQGDGNQPQHF
. | . | TRBJ2-7 | TRBV20-1 | TGCAGTGCTAGATGGCCAGGGAGTGACTACGAGCAGTACTTC | CSARWPGSDYEQYF
. | . | TRBJ1-1 | TRBV5-1 | TGCGCCAGCAGCGGTTTTGGGACTGAAGCTTTCTTT | CASSGFGTEAFF
. | TRBD2 | TRBJ2-7 | TRBV7-9 | TGTGCCAGCAGCTTAGGGACTAGCGGGGGTCACGAGCAGTACTTC | CASSLGTSGGHEQYF
. | . | TRBJ2-1 | TRBV20-1 | TGCAGTGCTAGAGATGGTCGCGACGAAGGCTACAATGAGCAGTTCTTC | CSARDGRDEGYNEQFF
. | . | TRBJ2-7 | TRBV24-1 | TGTGCCACCAGTGATTCTGACAAAACCTACGAGCAGTACTTC | CATSDSDKTYEQYF
once | . | TRBJ2-7 | TRBV7-2 | TGTGCCAGCAGCTTGTATCGGTACGAGCAGTACTTC | CASSLYRYEQYF
. | . | TRBJ2-7 | TRBV6-4 | TGTGCCAGCAGTGACCCCAGGGATGGGGACGAGCAGTACTTC | CASSDPRDGDEQYF
few | TRBD2 | TRBJ2-5 | TRBV6-5 | TGTGCCAGCAGTTTCCTGGGACTAGCGGGAGGGCCAAAGACCCAGTACTTC | CASSFLGLAGGPKTQYF
. | . | TRBJ2-6 | TRBV6-1 | TGTGCCAGCAGGATTCCGGGACCGGGGGCCAACGTCCTGACTTTC | CASRIPGPGANVLTF
. | . | TRBJ2-5 | TRBV20-1 | TGCAGTGCTAGAGATCCGGGCTGGTACCAAGAGACACAGTACTTC | CSARDPGWYQETQYF
. | . | TRBJ2-5 | TRBV2 | TGTGCCAGCGGGGAGAGGCCAGAGACCCAGTACTTC | CASGERPETQYF
few | TRBD1 | TRBJ2-7 | TRBV7-8 | TGTGCCAGCAGCTTAAATCGATTTACACAGGGGATTTGGGAGCAGTACTTC | CASSLNRFTQGIWEQYF
few | . | TRBJ2-1 | TRBV12-3/TRBV12-4 | TGTGCCAGCAGTGGGGTATCTTACAATGAGCAGTTCTTC | CASSGVSYNEQFF
. | TRBD2 | TRBJ2-7 | TRBV7-2 | TGTGCCAGCAGCTCGAACCCGGGACTATCCTCCTACGAGCAGTACTTC | CASSSNPGLSSYEQYF
. | . | TRBJ1-1 | TRBV29-1 | TGCAGCGTTTGTTTTACAGGTATGAACACTGAAGCTTTCTTT | CSVCFTGMNTEAFF
. | TRBD1 | TRBJ1-4 | TRBV18 | TGTGCCAGCTCACAGGGACAGGAGTATGAAAAACTGTTTTTT | CASSQGQEYEKLFF
. | . | TRBJ2-5 | TRBV7-9 | TGTGCCAGCAGCCATTCAGCGACAGGGAGGGAGACCCAGTACTTC | CASSHSATGRETQYF
. | . | TRBJ2-7 | TRBV29-1 | TGCAGCGTTGAGACCAGCTCCTACGAGCAGTACTTC | CSVETSSYEQYF
few | TRBD2 | TRBJ2-1 | TRBV29-1 | TGCAGCGGATTAGCGGGAGGGAACAATGAGCAGTTCTTC | CSGLAGGNNEQFF
few | . | TRBJ2-5 | TRBV20-1 | TGCAGTGCTTTCGAGGGGCGTGGGGCCCAAGAGACCCAGTACTTC | CSAFEGRGAQETQYF
once | TRBD2 | TRBJ2-1 | TRBV28 | TGTGCCAGCAGTTTGGGGCCTGGGACTAGCGGGAGTATCCGCTATGAGCAGTTCTTC | CASSLGPGTSGSIRYEQFF
. | . | TRBJ1-1 | TRBV28 | TGTGCCAGCACCATAATTGACGGACCCACTGAAGCTTTCTTT | CASTIIDGPTEAFF
. | . | TRBJ1-1 | TRBV3-1 | TGTGCCAGCAGCCAAGACCCGGGTTACACTGAAGCTTTCTTT | CASSQDPGYTEAFF
. | TRBD2 | TRBJ2-1 | TRBV7-9 | TGTGCCAGCAGCTTAGTTAGCGGGGGTCTCGATGAGCAGTTCTTC | CASSLVSGGLDEQFF
. | TRBD1 | TRBJ2-3 | TRBV29-1 | TGCAGCGTAGGACAGGGGGCGAGGTTCACAGATACGCAGTATTTT | CSVGQGARFTDTQYF
. | TRBD2 | TRBJ2-2 | TRBV2 | TGTGCCAGCAGTGCGGTAGCGGGAGCGGCCGGGGAGCTGTTTTTT | CASSAVAGAAGELFF
. | . | TRBJ2-1 | TRBV2 | TGTGCCACTTGGCAGGGGCTTTACAATGAGCAGTTCTTC | CATWQGLYNEQFF
. | TRBD1 | TRBJ1-6 | TRBV7-2 | TGTGCCAGCAGCTGGGGGACAGGGCCATCACCCCTCCACTTT | CASSWGTGPSPLHF
. | TRBD1 | TRBJ1-2 | TRBV6-6 | TGTGCCAGCAGTTACAAAGACAGGGGCTATGGCTACACCTTC | CASSYKDRGYGYTF
few | . | TRBJ2-7 | TRBV20-1 | TGCAGTGCTAGAGATGGGGGTGGGGGAACCGAGCAGTACTTC | CSARDGGGGTEQYF
. | TRBD1 | TRBJ1-1 | TRBV10-3 | TGTGCCATCCAGGGGGCCTTGAGCACTGAAGCTTTCTTT | CAIQGALSTEAFF
few | . | TRBJ1-2 | TRBV4-1 | TGCGCCAGCAGCCAAGGTCAACAGGGCGACTATGGCTACACCTTC | CASSQGQQGDYGYTF
. | . | TRBJ2-2 | TRBV4-3 | TGCGCCAGCAGCCAAGGGGTTGGACCCGGGGAGCTGTTTTTT | CASSQGVGPGELFF
. | . | TRBJ2-7 | TRBV29-1 | TGCAGCGTGGGGGCGGACCGAGCCTACGAGCAGTACTTC | CSVGADRAYEQYF
. | TRBD2 | TRBJ2-7 | TRBV7-9 | TGTGCCAGCAGCCCGACTAGCGGGAACGAGCAGTACTTC | CASSPTSGNEQYF
few | . | TRBJ2-5 | TRBV27 | TGTGCCAGCAGTGTATTTTTCGCGGAGACCCAGTACTTC | CASSVFFAETQYF
. | . | TRBJ2-1 | TRBV5-1 | TGCGCCAGCAGCTTGGAGGTGGGTCGAATATACAATGAGCAGTTCTTC | CASSLEVGRIYNEQFF
. | . | TRBJ2-5 | TRBV20-1 | TGCAGTGCTAGTCCCTCCTTTCCGGGGATCCAAGCAGAGACCCAGTACTTC | CSASPSFPGIQAETQYF
few | TRBD1 | TRBJ1-1 | TRBV5-1 | TGCGCCAGCAGCTTGGGCCGGACAGGGGCGAGTGAAGCTTTCTTT | CASSLGRTGASEAFF
few | . | TRBJ2-4 | TRBV6-5 | TGTGCCAGCAGTTACTCAGCAGCAGGTGTCAAAAACATTCAGTACTTC | CASSYSAAGVKNIQYF
. | . | TRBJ2-1 | TRBV18 | TGTGCCAGCAGCACAGGACCATACAATGAGCAGTTCTTC | CASSTGPYNEQFF